This TCR beta chain was recovered during a study of blood T cell repertoires in COVID-19. At the level of the study: There were acute and convalescent COVID-19 samples, and they came from the United States, Italy and Spain. T cells, B-cell-depleted T cells, or PBMCs provided the cDNA or gDNA that served as material.

Original handling: Amplifying reference gene primers gave estimates of nucleated cell counts. TCRdb keeps only in-frame clones here, not all; method: immunoSEQ multiplex PCR. V, J and clone size reflect that table, while D and trimming were determined from the DNA. The sample records approximately 190,000 clones, about 93% being singletons. V was cut by 0 bases and J by 2 bases, with 11 bases left in between. The CDR3 contains 15 residues. From germline, CDR1 is ENHRY and CDR2 SYGVKD. The chain carries TRBV10-3 and TRBJ2-7; TRBD2 might be the D (5 bases). The receptor was derived from a man in his fifties or sixties with acute or convalescent COVID-19. The sample consisted of peripheral blood. The DNA of the CDR3 is TGTGCCATCAGTGAGTCTAGCGTACGAACCTACGAGCAGTACTTC. It specifies CAISESSVRTYEQYF.